The rows below give T cell receptor beta chains drawn from one sample of a study of cytomegalovirus exposure and HLA in healthy donors. The repertoire was sequenced with immunoSEQ multiplex PCR; TCRdb's copy has only in-frame clones and lacks some. The repertoire holds around 86,000 clones, with over 85% as singletons. The sample was PBMCs. These receptors were obtained from a woman aged 25-40 years in good health and CMV-seropositive. Both conserved end residues are part of each CDR3. D genes are given only for firm matches. Size is omitted from some rows. Given values are once, few, many or a class for expanded clones.

j_call: TRBJ2-3
v_call: TRBV6-1
d_call: NA
clone_size: NA
cdr3_aa: CASTPPTDTQYF
cdr3_nt: TGTGCCAGCACCCCTCCCACAGATACGCAGTATTTT

j_call: TRBJ1-5
v_call: TRBV28
d_call: NA
clone_size: NA
cdr3_aa: CASSPDSGNQPQHF
cdr3_nt: TGTGCCAGCAGCCCGGACAGCGGCAATCAGCCCCAGCATTTT

j_call: TRBJ2-1
v_call: TRBV2
d_call: NA
clone_size: NA
cdr3_aa: CATEGGGSYNEQFF
cdr3_nt: TGTGCCACCGAGGGGGGGGGCTCCTACAATGAGCAGTTCTTC

j_call: TRBJ2-2
v_call: TRBV27
d_call: NA
clone_size: NA
cdr3_aa: CASSLLLSGGPGELFF
cdr3_nt: TGTGCCAGCAGTTTATTACTCTCGGGGGGCCCCGGGGAGCTGTTTTTT

j_call: TRBJ2-6
v_call: TRBV5-5
d_call: NA
clone_size: NA
cdr3_aa: CASSVSSGANVLTF
cdr3_nt: TGTGCCAGCAGCGTGAGCTCTGGGGCCAACGTCCTGACTTTC

j_call: TRBJ2-7
v_call: TRBV7-2
d_call: TRBD2
clone_size: NA
cdr3_aa: CASSPTSGGYEQYF
cdr3_nt: TGTGCCAGCAGCCCGACTAGCGGGGGTTACGAGCAGTACTTC

j_call: TRBJ2-7
v_call: TRBV27
d_call: NA
clone_size: NA
cdr3_aa: CASERANEQYF
cdr3_nt: TGTGCCAGTGAACGTGCGAACGAGCAGTACTTC

j_call: TRBJ2-7
v_call: TRBV9
d_call: TRBD2
clone_size: NA
cdr3_aa: CASSVSGTSYEQYF
cdr3_nt: TGTGCCAGCAGCGTAAGCGGGACGTCCTACGAGCAGTACTTC

j_call: TRBJ2-7
v_call: TRBV21-1
d_call: NA
clone_size: NA
cdr3_aa: CANGNLTGDEQYF
cdr3_nt: TGTGCCAACGGGAACCTGACAGGGGACGAGCAGTACTTC

j_call: TRBJ1-2
v_call: TRBV6-5
d_call: NA
clone_size: NA
cdr3_aa: CASSYEAGSGSGYTF
cdr3_nt: TGTGCCAGCAGTTACGAGGCGGGATCGGGGAGTGGCTACACCTTC

j_call: TRBJ2-7
v_call: TRBV5-1
d_call: TRBD1
clone_size: NA
cdr3_aa: CASSLAGTGGHEQYF
cdr3_nt: TGCGCCAGCAGCTTGGCCGGGACAGGGGGCCACGAGCAGTACTTC

j_call: TRBJ2-4
v_call: TRBV4-1
d_call: TRBD2
clone_size: NA
cdr3_aa: CASSQDPGLASNIQYF
cdr3_nt: TGCGCCAGCAGCCAAGATCCGGGACTAGCTTCAAACATTCAGTACTTC

j_call: TRBJ2-1
v_call: TRBV5-1
d_call: NA
clone_size: once
cdr3_aa: CASSLFELLTSKNSYNEQFF
cdr3_nt: TGCGCCAGCAGCCTTTTTGAACTTTTGACTAGTAAGAACTCCTACAATGAGCAGTTCTTC

j_call: TRBJ1-1
v_call: TRBV28
d_call: NA
clone_size: NA
cdr3_aa: CASVRTGGNTEAFF
cdr3_nt: TGTGCCAGCGTCCGGACTGGTGGAAACACTGAAGCTTTCTTT

j_call: TRBJ2-3
v_call: TRBV5-1
d_call: NA
clone_size: NA
cdr3_aa: CASSFLSTDTQYF
cdr3_nt: TGCGCCAGCAGCTTCCTTAGCACAGATACGCAGTATTTT

j_call: TRBJ1-1
v_call: TRBV19
d_call: NA
clone_size: NA
cdr3_aa: CASEPTGSTEAFF
cdr3_nt: TGTGCCAGTGAACCAACGGGTAGCACTGAAGCTTTCTTT

j_call: TRBJ1-3
v_call: TRBV2
d_call: NA
clone_size: NA
cdr3_aa: CASSELSGNTIYF
cdr3_nt: TGTGCCAGCAGTGAACTTTCTGGAAACACCATATATTTT

j_call: TRBJ1-2
v_call: TRBV7-2
d_call: TRBD1
clone_size: NA
cdr3_aa: CASSLGPGGQGRGYTF
cdr3_nt: TGTGCCAGCAGCTTAGGCCCCGGGGGACAGGGGAGGGGCTACACCTTC

j_call: TRBJ2-1
v_call: TRBV28
d_call: NA
clone_size: NA
cdr3_aa: CASRDGTLYNEQFF
cdr3_nt: TGTGCCAGCAGGGACGGGACTCTGTACAATGAGCAGTTCTTC

j_call: TRBJ2-2
v_call: TRBV29-1
d_call: NA
clone_size: NA
cdr3_aa: CSVRAGGHGELFF
cdr3_nt: TGCAGCGTTCGGGCAGGGGGGCACGGGGAGCTGTTTTTT

j_call: TRBJ1-1
v_call: TRBV19
d_call: TRBD1
clone_size: once
cdr3_aa: CASSTRTGDMNTEAFF
cdr3_nt: TGTGCCAGTAGTACCCGGACAGGGGACATGAACACTGAAGCTTTCTTT

j_call: TRBJ2-1
v_call: TRBV6-1
d_call: TRBD1
clone_size: NA
cdr3_aa: CASSLHGQDNEQFF
cdr3_nt: TGTGCCAGCAGTCTCCACGGACAGGACAATGAGCAGTTCTTC

j_call: TRBJ2-2
v_call: TRBV27
d_call: NA
clone_size: few
cdr3_aa: CASSLRGTTNTGELFF
cdr3_nt: TGTGCCAGCAGCCTGAGGGGGACTACTAACACCGGGGAGCTGTTTTTT

j_call: TRBJ2-2
v_call: TRBV7-3
d_call: TRBD2
clone_size: NA
cdr3_aa: CASSLSGLVGTGELFF
cdr3_nt: TGTGCCAGCAGCTTAAGCGGACTAGTGGGAACCGGGGAGCTGTTTTTT

j_call: TRBJ1-2
v_call: TRBV6-5
d_call: TRBD1
clone_size: NA
cdr3_aa: CASSPATGPNYGYTF
cdr3_nt: TGTGCCAGCAGTCCAGCGACAGGGCCAAACTATGGCTACACCTTC

j_call: TRBJ1-4
v_call: TRBV4-1
d_call: NA
clone_size: NA
cdr3_aa: CASSQTGSGSNEKLFF
cdr3_nt: TGCGCCAGCAGCCAGACCGGCAGTGGGAGTAATGAAAAACTGTTTTTT

j_call: TRBJ2-7
v_call: TRBV7-9
d_call: NA
clone_size: NA
cdr3_aa: CASSLTGTAYEQYF
cdr3_nt: TGTGCCAGCAGCTTAACCGGCACAGCCTACGAGCAGTACTTC

j_call: TRBJ1-2
v_call: TRBV5-4
d_call: TRBD1
clone_size: NA
cdr3_aa: CASSLVGQDYGYTF
cdr3_nt: TGTGCCAGCAGCTTGGTAGGACAGGACTATGGCTACACCTTC

j_call: TRBJ2-1
v_call: TRBV7-9
d_call: TRBD2
clone_size: NA
cdr3_aa: CASSPGTSGYNEQFF
cdr3_nt: TGTGCCAGCAGCCCTGGGACTAGCGGCTACAATGAGCAGTTCTTC